This T cell receptor beta chain was retrieved from a study of blood T cell repertoires in COVID-19. Overall study context: Nucleic acid was either cDNA or gDNA, and it came from T cells, B-cell-depleted T cells, or PBMCs.

Trimming removed 3 bases at V and 0 bases at J, with 9 bases between. CDR1 is MNHEY and CDR2 is SVGAGI in the germline V gene. The CDR3 contains 15 residues. The method was immunoSEQ multiplex PCR; TCRdb's version includes in-frame clones alone and lacks a portion of them. The table lists 53,000 or so clones, 65% to 85% of them singletons. This chain joins TRBV6-5 and TRBJ2-1, with TRBD2 as a possible D gene (6 bases). Source material: peripheral blood. This TCR was sampled from a man aged 70 or older with active or convalescent COVID-19. The DNA for the CDR3 is TGTGCCAGCAGTTATGGGACTTCCTCCTACAATGAGCAGTTCTTC. Translating gives CASSYGTSSYNEQFF.